This TCR beta chain comes out of a study of chemoradiotherapy in HPV16-positive cancers. Study-level results: HPV-responsive T-cell expansion during chemoradiotherapy was linked to improved recurrence-free survival in HPV16-positive patients.

A note on this clone: Its antigen is still unknown.

The germline CDR1 and CDR2 sequences are SGHRS and YFSETQ. This CDR3 contains 13 residues. V dropped 4 bases and J dropped 6; count of bases not matched to a gene: 3. Sequenced by immunoSEQ multiplex PCR; TCRdb stores in-frame clones only, minus some. The repertoire includes nearly 35,000 clones, around 92% of them detected once, and roughly 3.6% sits in the top ten. Repeated repertoire sampling spanned the course of chemoradiotherapy. The TCR originated in a human donor with HPV-associated anogenital cancer. The chain is built from TRBV5-1 and TRBJ2-1; 8 nucleotides line up with TRBD2. This sample comprised blood, obtained from a patient who underwent chemoradiotherapy. Written as DNA, the CDR3 is TGCGCCAGCAGCCGAGGGACTAGCAATGAGCAGTTCTTC. Translation gives CASSRGTSNEQFF.